This T cell receptor beta chain was recovered during a study of blood T cell repertoires in COVID-19. Study-level information: COVID-19 samples, acute and convalescent, were from the United States, Italy and Spain. T cells, B-cell-depleted T cells, or PBMCs provided the cDNA or gDNA that served as material.

Trimming removed 5 bases from V and 4 bases from J; junction bases left unmatched: 11. The CDR3 runs 16 residues. CDR1 is SEHNR and CDR2 is FQNEAQ in the germline V gene (reference sequence). Data came from immunoSEQ multiplex PCR; TCRdb stores just in-frame clones and leaves some out. Among 100,000 or so clones, 75% to 95% were seen once, and the ten largest hold under 2.5%. Sequencing was carried out using peripheral blood. The rearrangement joins TRBV7-9 to TRBJ2-5, with 9 bases aligning to TRBD2. The origin of this receptor is a human donor with active COVID-19. The donor label of this sample is uncertain. The CDR3 coding sequence is TGTGCCAGCAGCCCCGCCGGCGGGGGGGCCTTAGAGACCCAGTACTTC. Its translation: CASSPAGGGALETQYF.